The rows below give T cell receptor beta chains drawn from one sample of a study of blood T cell repertoires in COVID-19. Method: immunoSEQ multiplex PCR; TCRdb's copy keeps in-frame clones and lacks some. The sample includes roughly 130,000 clones, about 80% of them seen just once. Sequenced material: peripheral blood. Receptors were obtained from a woman aged 80 or over with acute or convalescent COVID-19. Both conserved end residues are part of each CDR3. The order of the fields is clone size, D gene, V gene, J gene, CDR3 protein, CDR3 DNA. A D gene is named only where the DNA matches it firmly. Clone size appears in some rows only: once, few, many, or a class for an expanded clone.

-,TRBD1,TRBV5-1,TRBJ1-2,CASSRFGLRGNYGYTF,TGCGCCAGCAGTCGGTTTGGGCTCAGGGGGAACTATGGCTACACCTTC
-,-,TRBV5-4,TRBJ2-2,CASSSGSRANTGELFF,TGTGCCAGCAGTTCGGGGTCAAGGGCGAACACCGGGGAGCTGTTTTTT
-,-,TRBV19,TRBJ1-4,CASTSRGRGEKLFF,TGTGCCAGTACCAGCCGGGGGAGGGGCGAAAAACTGTTTTTT
-,-,TRBV19,TRBJ1-5,CASRGGAQAGNQPQHF,TGTGCCAGTCGGGGGGGGGCTCAGGCGGGCAATCAGCCCCAGCATTTT
-,TRBD2,TRBV30,TRBJ2-7,CAWLGTSGGTYEQYF,TGTGCCTGGCTAGGGACTAGCGGGGGCACCTACGAGCAGTACTTC
-,-,TRBV3-1/TRBV3-2,TRBJ1-5,CASSQVYSNQPQHF,TGTGCCAGCAGCCAAGTATATAGCAATCAGCCCCAGCATTTT
once,-,TRBV9,TRBJ1-5,CASSLGAAVNQPQHF,TGTGCCAGCAGCCTTGGGGCAGCCGTTAATCAGCCCCAGCATTTT
-,-,TRBV5-4,TRBJ2-1,CASSPQGMGGNEQFF,TGTGCCAGCAGCCCGCAGGGGATGGGTGGAAATGAGCAGTTCTTC
-,-,TRBV3-1/TRBV3-2,TRBJ1-3,CASSRSLNRGSGNTIYF,TGTGCCAGCAGCCGGTCACTTAACCGGGGCTCTGGAAACACCATATATTTT
-,TRBD2,TRBV5-6,TRBJ2-3,CASSSRGTTLGDTQYF,TGTGCCAGCAGCTCCCGTGGGACTACCCTAGGGGATACGCAGTATTTT
-,-,TRBV7-9,TRBJ2-7,CASSGGAGSGYTYEQYF,TGTGCCAGCAGCGGGGGGGCCGGTAGCGGTTACACCTACGAGCAGTACTTC
-,TRBD1,TRBV10-2,TRBJ2-3,CASRDRASSTDTQYF,TGCGCCAGCAGGGACAGGGCTTCTAGCACAGATACGCAGTATTTT
-,TRBD1,TRBV18,TRBJ1-6,CASSPGQGDSPLHF,TGTGCCAGCTCACCTGGTCAGGGGGATTCACCCCTCCACTTT
once,-,TRBV5-5,TRBJ2-3,CASSRVTDTQYF,TGTGCCAGCAGTCGGGTCACAGATACGCAGTATTTT
-,TRBD2,TRBV29-1,TRBJ2-3,CSAELAGGPSDTQYF,TGCAGCGCCGAACTAGCGGGGGGGCCTTCAGATACGCAGTATTTT
-,-,TRBV9,TRBJ1-4,CASSAHRDGNEKLFF,TGTGCCAGCAGCGCGCACAGGGATGGGAATGAAAAACTGTTTTTT
-,TRBD2,TRBV2,TRBJ2-3,CASQAGRAGYF,TGTGCCAGCCAAGCGGGGCGGGCTGGGTATTTT